These 10 T cell receptor beta chains were all obtained from the same sample, sequenced in a study of T cell responses to AZD1222 COVID-19 vaccine. Sequencing was performed with immunoSEQ multiplex PCR; in TCRdb, only in-frame clones are kept and a portion is missing. Of some 140,000 clones in the sample, about nine tenths are singletons; the top ten hold approximately 3.1%. This specimen consisted of peripheral blood, obtained on day 0 of AZD1222 vaccination. The receptors come from an adult in good health.

V is TRBV6-2 or TRBV6-3 and J is TRBJ2-7, with 11 bases lining up with TRBD1. Trimming cost V 5 bases and J 5 bases; bases outside gene matches: 5. The CDR3 runs 14 residues. Per the germline V gene, CDR1 is MNHEY and CDR2 is SVGEGT. The CDR3 reads CASSRRDRGDEQYF. DNA for the CDR3: TGTGCCAGCAGTCGCCGGGACAGGGGGGACGAGCAGTACTTC.

V is TRBV10-3 and J is TRBJ1-3; maybe TRBD1 (5 bases). The CDR3 covers 14 residues. Germline V gene data show CDR1 as ENHRY and CDR2 as SYGVKD. The ends were cut back, 5 bases at V and 2 bases at J, with 10 bases in the middle. CDR3 region: CAISPGGAGNTIYF. The CDR3 coding sequence is TGTGCCATCAGTCCGGGGGGTGCTGGAAACACCATATATTTT.

The chain joins TRBV18 to TRBJ1-1; D unclear. The V gene lost 2 bases and the J gene lost 4 bases, with 14 bases spanning the gap. Per germline, CDR1 KGHSH and CDR2 LQKENI. This CDR3 contains 15 residues. Here the CDR3 reads CASSPGPKAATEAFF. The CDR3 DNA reads TGTGCCAGCTCACCAGGGCCAAAAGCGGCCACTGAAGCTTTCTTT.

The V call is TRBV5-1, the J call TRBJ2-3; 14 bases are a match to TRBD2. Germline loops: CDR1 SGHRS, CDR2 YFSETQ. After removal of 4 bases from V and 7 bases from J, the junction contained 5 bases not matched to a gene. CDR3 length: 15 residues. This chain's CDR3 is CASSPTSGGGHTQYF. CDR3 in DNA: TGCGCCAGCAGCCCGACTAGCGGGGGGGGGCATACGCAGTATTTT.

As for this clone: Other DNA sequences in this specimen translate into the identical CDR3. The rearrangement uses TRBV10-2 and TRBJ1-1; D gene ambiguous. Per germline, CDR1 WSHSY and CDR2 SAAADI. CDR3 length: 14 residues. V shed 2 bases and J shed 0 bases, with 7 bases lying between them. CDR3 residues: CASSERVMNTEAFF. The CDR3 DNA follows: TGCGCCAGCAGTGAGAGGGTTATGAACACTGAAGCTTTCTTT.

The chain carries TRBV27 and TRBJ2-5, with no clear D. V dropped 6 bases and J dropped 7 bases, with 12 bases sitting between them. In germline, CDR1 is MNHEY, CDR2 SMNVEV (reference sequence). This CDR3 spans 12 amino acids. CDR3 bases: TGTGCCAGCAGCCCGCCAAGTTGGACCCAGTACTTC. It codes for CASSPPSWTQYF.

V is TRBV29-1 and J is TRBJ1-1; 7 positions agree with TRBD1. Germline loops: CDR1 SQVTM, CDR2 ANQGSEA. This CDR3 spans 12 amino acids. The ends lost 1 base at V and 6 bases at J; junction bases unmatched: 2. CDR3 region: CSVEGQGAEAFF. For the CDR3, the DNA is TGCAGCGTTGAAGGGCAGGGGGCTGAAGCTTTCTTT. The full variable domain, its missing parts supplied by reference TRBV29-1 and TRBJ1-1, is SAVISQKPSRDICQRGTSLTIQCQVDSQVTMMFWYRQQPGQSLTLIATANQGSEATYESGFVIDKFPISRPNLTFSTLTVSNMSPEDSSIYLCSVEGQGAEAFFGQGTRLTVV.

The V call is TRBV7-9, the J call TRBJ2-7; a weak D match, TRBD1 (5 bases). V dropped 3 bases and J dropped 5 bases, with 11 bases sitting between them. This CDR3 contains 13 residues. Germline V lookup: CDR1 SEHNR, CDR2 FQNEAQ (reference sequence). The chain's CDR3 is CASSLTVLNEQYF. The CDR3 DNA is TGTGCCAGCAGCTTGACAGTGTTGAACGAGCAGTACTTC.

CDR3 amino acids: CASSLSSAGGYNEQFF. As DNA, the CDR3 is TGTGCCAGCAGCTTAAGCTCGGCGGGGGGTTACAATGAGCAGTTCTTC. This chain links TRBV11-3 with TRBJ2-1, with 8 bases that match TRBD2. The V segment lost 2 bases and the J segment 4 bases; nucleotides outside the gene matches: 7. Germline assignment: CDR1 SGHNT and CDR2 YENEEA. This CDR3 has 16 residues.

The gene calls are TRBV6-2 or TRBV6-3 and TRBJ1-5; D is uncertain. V lost 1 base and J lost 3, with 7 bases in between. CDR3 size: 14 residues. Germline loops: CDR1 MNHEY, CDR2 SVGEGT. As DNA, the CDR3 is TGTGCCAGCAGTTACTTGGGTTACAATCAGCCCCAGCATTTT. It is translated as CASSYLGYNQPQHF.